A single sample is the source of the 10 T cell receptor beta chains below, sequenced in a study of T-cell memory formation after mild COVID-19. TCRdb re-called the 5' RACE reads through MiXCR, storing one row per CDR3 protein. There are fewer than 250,000 distinct CDR3 sequences in the sample; around 30% occur only once, and about an eighth lies in the top ten. The source material was PBMCs or a T cell subset sorted from them (not recorded which). These receptors were obtained from an adult woman who had mild COVID-19 (a few samples of this study predate the infection). Cell type and time point are not known.

This chain uses TRBV29-1 with TRBJ2-3; D not resolved. CDR1 and CDR2 (germline): SQVTM, ANQGSEA. CDR3 length: 12 amino acids. The ends were cut back, 5 bases at V and 5 bases at J, with 11 bases in the middle. The chain's CDR3 is CSVFLPGDTQYF. The DNA of the CDR3 is TGCAGCGTTTTCCTTCCGGGAGATACGCAGTATTTT.

The chain uses TRBV12-3 or TRBV12-4 and TRBJ2-7; D not resolved. The CDR3 length is 13 residues. Trimming pared 6 bases from V and 0 bases from J, leaving 9 bases between. The CDR3: CASSPKSSYEQYF. CDR3 nucleotides: TGTGCCAGCAGCCCCAAGAGCTCCTACGAGCAGTACTTC.

This clonotype was observed a few times. The chain links TRBV18 to TRBJ2-3; D not certain. V was pared by 2 bases and J by 2 bases, with 5 bases between. The CDR3 length is 13 residues. Germline CDR1 is KGHSH and CDR2 is LQKENI. In nucleotides, the CDR3 is TGTGCCAGCTCACCAAGCATCACAGATACGCAGTATTTT. This gives the protein CASSPSITDTQYF.

The J gene is TRBJ2-7, the V gene TRBV7-8; 9 positions match TRBD1. V shed 4 bases and J 3 bases; nucleotides not matched to a gene: 7. The CDR3 contains 15 residues. The germline V gene encodes CDR1 SGHVS and CDR2 FQNEAQ. CDR3 bases: TGTGCCAGCAGCTCTGGACAGGGGCCCTTCTACGAGCAGTACTTC. This codes for CASSSGQGPFYEQYF.

This clonotype was observed a handful of times. This chain links TRBV18 with TRBJ2-5; TRBD2 is a possible D gene (6 bases). The ends were cut back, 8 bases at V and 5 bases at J, with 12 bases in the middle. From germline, CDR1 is KGHSH and CDR2 LQKENI. This CDR3 region has 12 residues. The CDR3 coding sequence is TGTGCCAGCCGGGGAGGTTGGGAGACCCAGTACTTC. It yields the protein CASRGGWETQYF.

This clonotype was counted only a few times. The CDR3 nucleotides are TGTGCCAGCAGTGATAGCGGGACTAGCACAGATACGCAGTATTTT. It encodes CASSDSGTSTDTQYF. This chain uses TRBV12-3 or TRBV12-4 with TRBJ2-3; TRBD2 agrees at 8 bases. After removal of 5 bases from V and 0 bases from J, the junction contained 4 bases not matched to a gene. The CDR3 is made up of 15 amino acids.

In this sample, this clonotype turned up a few times. The chain combines TRBV7-9 with TRBJ2-7, with 7 bases fitting TRBD1. Per germline, CDR1 SEHNR and CDR2 FQNEAQ (reference sequence). With 0 bases clipped from V and 3 bases from J, the junction kept 2 bases outside the gene matches. The length of the CDR3 is 14 residues. The CDR3 sequence: CASSLAGQFYEQYF. For the CDR3, the DNA is TGTGCCAGCAGCTTAGCGGGACAGTTCTACGAGCAGTACTTC.

The genes are TRBV12-3 or TRBV12-4 and TRBJ2-7; D possibly corresponds to TRBD1 (5 bases). This CDR3 is 15 amino acids long. The V end lost 5 bases, the J end lost 0 bases, and 14 bases lay between the germline ends. The CDR3 coding sequence is TGTGCCAGCAGTAAACAAGGGGATAGCTCCTACGAGCAGTACTTC. Residues: CASSKQGDSSYEQYF.

This rearrangement joins TRBV27 to TRBJ2-7; no clear D. This CDR3 has 13 amino acids. Trimming left V 5 bases short and J 3 bases short, with 11 bases between. Looked up from germline, CDR1 is MNHEY and CDR2 is SMNVEV (reference sequence). The CDR3 coding sequence is TGTGCCAGCAGTAACCTGAAGGGCTACGAGCAGTACTTC. Protein: CASSNLKGYEQYF.

J is TRBJ2-7 and V is TRBV7-2, with D possibly matching TRBD2 (5 bases). This CDR3 is 16 amino acids long. The ends were cut back, 2 bases at V and 0 bases at J, with 14 bases in the middle. Germline lookup yields CDR1 SGHTA and CDR2 FQGNSA. In nucleotides, the CDR3 is TGTGCCAGCAGCTTAACGGGGTCCTCGAGCTCCTACGAGCAGTACTTC. It encodes CASSLTGSSSSYEQYF.